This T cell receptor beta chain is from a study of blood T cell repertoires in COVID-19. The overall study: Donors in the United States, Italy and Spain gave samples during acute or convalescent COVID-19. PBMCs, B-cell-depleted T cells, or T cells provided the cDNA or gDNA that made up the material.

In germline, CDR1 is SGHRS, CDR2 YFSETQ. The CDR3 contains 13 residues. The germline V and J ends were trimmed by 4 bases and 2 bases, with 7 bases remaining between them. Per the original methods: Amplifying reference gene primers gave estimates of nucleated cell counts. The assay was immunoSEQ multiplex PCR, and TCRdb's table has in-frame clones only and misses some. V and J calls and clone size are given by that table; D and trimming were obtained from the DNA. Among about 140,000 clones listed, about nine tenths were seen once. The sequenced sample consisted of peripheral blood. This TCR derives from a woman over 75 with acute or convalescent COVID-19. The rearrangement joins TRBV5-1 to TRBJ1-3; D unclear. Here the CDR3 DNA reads TGCGCCAGCAGCCCGTCGGCTGGAAACACCATATATTTT. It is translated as CASSPSAGNTIYF. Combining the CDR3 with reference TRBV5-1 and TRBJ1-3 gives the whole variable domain KAGVTQTPRYLIKTRGQQVTLSCSPISGHRSVSWYQQTPGQGLQFLFEYFSETQRNKGNFPGRFSGRQFSNSRSEMNVSTLELGDSALYLCASSPSAGNTIYFGEGSWLTVV.